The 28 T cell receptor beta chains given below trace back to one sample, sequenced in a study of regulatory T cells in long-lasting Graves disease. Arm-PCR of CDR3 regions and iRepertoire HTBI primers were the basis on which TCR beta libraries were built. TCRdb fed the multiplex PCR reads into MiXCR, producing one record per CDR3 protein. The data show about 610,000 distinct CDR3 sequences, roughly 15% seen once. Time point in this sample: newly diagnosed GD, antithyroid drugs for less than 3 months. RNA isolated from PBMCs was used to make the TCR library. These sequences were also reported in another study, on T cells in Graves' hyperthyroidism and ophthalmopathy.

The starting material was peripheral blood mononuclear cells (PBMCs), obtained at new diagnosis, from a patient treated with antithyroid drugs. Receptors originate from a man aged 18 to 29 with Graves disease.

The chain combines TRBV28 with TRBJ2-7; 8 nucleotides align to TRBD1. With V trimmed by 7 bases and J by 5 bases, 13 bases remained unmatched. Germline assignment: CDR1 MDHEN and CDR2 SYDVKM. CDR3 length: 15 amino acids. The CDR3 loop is CASTLGTGFLNEQYF. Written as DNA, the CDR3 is TGTGCCAGCACCCTAGGGACAGGCTTTTTGAACGAGCAGTACTTC.

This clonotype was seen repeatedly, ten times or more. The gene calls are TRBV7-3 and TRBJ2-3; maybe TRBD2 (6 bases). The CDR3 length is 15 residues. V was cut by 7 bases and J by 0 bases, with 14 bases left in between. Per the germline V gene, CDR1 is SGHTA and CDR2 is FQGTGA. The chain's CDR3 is CASTELLASTDTQYF. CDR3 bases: TGTGCCAGCACCGAACTACTAGCTAGCACAGATACGCAGTATTTT.

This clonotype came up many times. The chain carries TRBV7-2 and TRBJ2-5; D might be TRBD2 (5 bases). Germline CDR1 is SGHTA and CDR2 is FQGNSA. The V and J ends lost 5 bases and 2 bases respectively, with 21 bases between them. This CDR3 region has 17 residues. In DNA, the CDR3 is TGTGCCAGCAGCCCCCGTGTTTCGGGGTCTAAGCAAGAGACCCAGTACTTC. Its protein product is CASSPRVSGSKQETQYF.

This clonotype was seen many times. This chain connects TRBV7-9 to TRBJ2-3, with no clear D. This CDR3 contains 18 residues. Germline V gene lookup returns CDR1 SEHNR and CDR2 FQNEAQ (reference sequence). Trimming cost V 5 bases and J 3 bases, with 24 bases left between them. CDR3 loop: CASSARGLKGQRTDTQYF. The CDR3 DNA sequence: TGTGCCAGCAGCGCCCGCGGATTGAAGGGCCAAAGGACAGATACGCAGTATTTT.

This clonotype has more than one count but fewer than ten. CDR3 bases: TGTGCCATTCAGGGGTTTGAAGCTTTCTTT. Its protein is CAIQGFEAFF. The V and J genes are TRBV19 and TRBJ1-1; a possible D gene is TRBD1 (6 bases). Trimming took off 10 bases at V and 7 bases at J, with 10 bases between the two ends. The CDR3 contains 10 residues. The germline V gene encodes CDR1 LNHDA and CDR2 SQIVND (reference sequence). The whole variable domain, filled in from reference TRBV19 and TRBJ1-1, reads DGGITQSPKYLFRKEGQNVTLSCEQNLNHDAMYWYRQDPGQGLRLIYYSQIVNDFQKGDIAEGYSVSREKKESFPLTVTSAQKNPTAFYLCAIQGFEAFFGQGTRLTVV.

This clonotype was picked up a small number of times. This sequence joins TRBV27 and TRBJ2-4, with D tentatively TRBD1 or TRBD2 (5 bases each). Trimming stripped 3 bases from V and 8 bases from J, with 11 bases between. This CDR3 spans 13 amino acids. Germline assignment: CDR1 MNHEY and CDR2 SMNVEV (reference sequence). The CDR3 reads CASSFVVGDIQYF. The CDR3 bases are TGTGCCAGCAGTTTTGTCGTGGGGGACATTCAGTACTTC.

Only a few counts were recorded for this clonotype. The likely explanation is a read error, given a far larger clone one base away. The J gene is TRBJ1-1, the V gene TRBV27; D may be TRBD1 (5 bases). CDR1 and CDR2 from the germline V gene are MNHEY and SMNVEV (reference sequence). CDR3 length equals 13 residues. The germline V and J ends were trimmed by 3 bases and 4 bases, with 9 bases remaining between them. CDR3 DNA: TGTGCCAGCAGTTTTTGGGGGGGCACTGAAGCTTTCTTT. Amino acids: CASSFWGGTEAFF.

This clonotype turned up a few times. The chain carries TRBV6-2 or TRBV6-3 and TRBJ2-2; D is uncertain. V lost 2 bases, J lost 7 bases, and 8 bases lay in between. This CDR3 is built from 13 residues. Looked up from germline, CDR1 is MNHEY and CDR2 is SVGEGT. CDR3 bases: TGTGCCAGCAGTTACAAGAGTCGCGGGGAGCTGTTTTTT. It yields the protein CASSYKSRGELFF.

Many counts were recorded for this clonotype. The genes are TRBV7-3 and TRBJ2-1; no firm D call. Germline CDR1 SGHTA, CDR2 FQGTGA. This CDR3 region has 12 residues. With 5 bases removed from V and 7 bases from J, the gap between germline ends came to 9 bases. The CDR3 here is CASSNRKNEQFF. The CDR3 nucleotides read TGTGCCAGCAGCAATCGTAAGAATGAGCAGTTCTTC.

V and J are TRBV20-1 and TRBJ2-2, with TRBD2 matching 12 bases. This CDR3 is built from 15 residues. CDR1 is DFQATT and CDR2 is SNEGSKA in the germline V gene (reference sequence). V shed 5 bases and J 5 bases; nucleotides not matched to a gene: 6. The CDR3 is CSARLAGDITGELFF. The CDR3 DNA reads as TGCAGTGCTCGACTAGCGGGAGATATAACCGGGGAGCTGTTTTTT.

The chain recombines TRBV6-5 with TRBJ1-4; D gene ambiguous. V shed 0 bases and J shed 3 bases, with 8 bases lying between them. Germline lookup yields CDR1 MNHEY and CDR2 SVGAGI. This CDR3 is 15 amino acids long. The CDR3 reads CASSYSNGANEKLFF. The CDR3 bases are TGTGCCAGCAGTTACTCGAACGGCGCTAATGAAAAACTGTTTTTT.

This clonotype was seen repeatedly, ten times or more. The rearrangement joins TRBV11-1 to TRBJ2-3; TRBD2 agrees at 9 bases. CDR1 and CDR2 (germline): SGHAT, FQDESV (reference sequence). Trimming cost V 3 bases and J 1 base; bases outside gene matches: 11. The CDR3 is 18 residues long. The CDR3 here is CASSFLAGSRLGTDTQYF. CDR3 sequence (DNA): TGTGCCAGCAGCTTTCTAGCGGGATCGCGGCTCGGCACAGATACGCAGTATTTT.

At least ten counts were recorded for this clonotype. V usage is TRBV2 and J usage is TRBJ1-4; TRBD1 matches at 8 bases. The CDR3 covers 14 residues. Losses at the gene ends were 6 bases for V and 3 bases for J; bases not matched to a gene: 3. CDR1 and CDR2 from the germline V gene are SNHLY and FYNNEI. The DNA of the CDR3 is TGTGCCAGCAGATTACAGGGGGCTAATGAAAAACTGTTTTTT. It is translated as CASRLQGANEKLFF.

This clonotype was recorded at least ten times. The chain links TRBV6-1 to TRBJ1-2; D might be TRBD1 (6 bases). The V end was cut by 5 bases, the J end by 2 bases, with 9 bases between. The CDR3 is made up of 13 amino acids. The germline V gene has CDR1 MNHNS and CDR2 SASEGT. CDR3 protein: CASSPTGNYGYTF. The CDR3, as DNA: TGTGCCAGCAGTCCTACAGGGAACTATGGCTACACCTTC.

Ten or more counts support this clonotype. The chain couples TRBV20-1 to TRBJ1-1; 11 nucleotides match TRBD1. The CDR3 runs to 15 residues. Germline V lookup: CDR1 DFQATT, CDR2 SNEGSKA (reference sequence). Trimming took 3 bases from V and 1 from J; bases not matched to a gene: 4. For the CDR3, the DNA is TGCAGTGCTAGTGGACAGGGGGCCGGGAACACTGAAGCTTTCTTT. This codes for CSASGQGAGNTEAFF.

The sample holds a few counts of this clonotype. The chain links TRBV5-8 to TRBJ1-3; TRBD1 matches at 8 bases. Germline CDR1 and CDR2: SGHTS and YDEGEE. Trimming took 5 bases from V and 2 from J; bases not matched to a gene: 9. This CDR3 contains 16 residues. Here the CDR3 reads CASRKFTTGAGNTIYF. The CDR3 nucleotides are TGTGCCAGCAGGAAATTCACGACAGGGGCTGGAAACACCATATATTTT.

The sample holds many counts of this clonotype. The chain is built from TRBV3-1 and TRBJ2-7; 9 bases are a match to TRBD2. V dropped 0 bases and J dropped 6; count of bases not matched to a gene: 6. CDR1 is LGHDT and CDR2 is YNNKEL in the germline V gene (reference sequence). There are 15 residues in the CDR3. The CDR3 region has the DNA TGTGCCAGCAGCCAAGATCGGCGGGAGGGGGGCGAGCAGTACTTC. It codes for CASSQDRREGGEQYF.

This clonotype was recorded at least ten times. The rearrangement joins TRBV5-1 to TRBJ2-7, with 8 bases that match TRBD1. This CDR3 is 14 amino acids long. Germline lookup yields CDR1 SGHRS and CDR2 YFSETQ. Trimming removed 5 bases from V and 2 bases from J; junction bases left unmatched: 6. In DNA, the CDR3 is TGCGCCAGCAGGGTGGAGACAGGGGCCTACGAGCAGTACTTC. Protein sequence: CASRVETGAYEQYF. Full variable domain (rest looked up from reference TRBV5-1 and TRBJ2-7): KAGVTQTPRYLIKTRGQQVTLSCSPISGHRSVSWYQQTPGQGLQFLFEYFSETQRNKGNFPGRFSGRQFSNSRSEMNVSTLELGDSALYLCASRVETGAYEQYFGPGTRLTVT.

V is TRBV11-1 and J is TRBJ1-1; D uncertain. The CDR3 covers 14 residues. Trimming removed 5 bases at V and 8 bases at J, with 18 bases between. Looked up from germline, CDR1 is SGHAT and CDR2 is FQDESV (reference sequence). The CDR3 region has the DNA TGTGCCAGCAGCCAAGCTCATCTCGGGAACGAAGCTTTCTTT. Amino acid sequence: CASSQAHLGNEAFF.

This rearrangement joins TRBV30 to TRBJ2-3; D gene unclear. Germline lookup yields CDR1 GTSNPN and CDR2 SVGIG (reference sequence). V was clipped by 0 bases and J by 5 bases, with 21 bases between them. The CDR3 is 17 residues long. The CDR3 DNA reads TGTGCCTGGAGTGTATCCCGCAGTTCTATGCGAGTAGATACGCAGTATTTT. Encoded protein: CAWSVSRSSMRVDTQYF.

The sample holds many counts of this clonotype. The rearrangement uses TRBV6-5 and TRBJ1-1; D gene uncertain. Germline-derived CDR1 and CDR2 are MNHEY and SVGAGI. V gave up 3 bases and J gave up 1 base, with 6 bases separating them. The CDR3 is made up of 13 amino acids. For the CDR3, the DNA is TGTGCCAGCAGTTATACAGAGAACACTGAAGCTTTCTTT. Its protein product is CASSYTENTEAFF.

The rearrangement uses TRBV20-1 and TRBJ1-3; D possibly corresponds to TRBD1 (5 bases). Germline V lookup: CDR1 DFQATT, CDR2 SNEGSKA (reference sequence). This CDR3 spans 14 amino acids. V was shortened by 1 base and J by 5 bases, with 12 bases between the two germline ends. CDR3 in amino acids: CSARGGRFRNTIYF. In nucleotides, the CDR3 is TGCAGTGCTAGAGGGGGCAGATTCAGAAACACCATATATTTT.

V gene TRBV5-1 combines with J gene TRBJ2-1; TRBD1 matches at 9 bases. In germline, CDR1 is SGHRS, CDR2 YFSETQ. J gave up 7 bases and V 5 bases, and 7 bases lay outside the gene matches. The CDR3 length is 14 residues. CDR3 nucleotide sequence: TGCGCCAGCAGGACCGGGACAGGGCCAAATGAGCAGTTCTTC. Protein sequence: CASRTGTGPNEQFF.

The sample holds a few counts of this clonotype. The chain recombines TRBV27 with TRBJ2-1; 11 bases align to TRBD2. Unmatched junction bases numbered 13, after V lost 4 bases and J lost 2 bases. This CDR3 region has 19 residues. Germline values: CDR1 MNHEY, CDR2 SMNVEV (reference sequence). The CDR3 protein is CASSSEGLAASYTYNEQFF. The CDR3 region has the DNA TGTGCCAGCAGTTCAGAGGGACTAGCGGCATCCTACACCTACAATGAGCAGTTCTTC.

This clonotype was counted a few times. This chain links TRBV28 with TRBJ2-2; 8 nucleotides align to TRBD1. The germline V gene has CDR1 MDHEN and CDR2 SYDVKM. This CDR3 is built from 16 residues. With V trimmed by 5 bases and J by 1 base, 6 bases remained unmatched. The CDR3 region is CASSVTGTGNTGELFF. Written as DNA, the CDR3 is TGTGCCAGCAGTGTGACCGGGACAGGGAACACCGGGGAGCTGTTTTTT.

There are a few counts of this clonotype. The CDR3 loop is CSARRGGEQFF. As DNA, the CDR3 is TGCAGTGCTAGACGGGGTGGGGAGCAGTTCTTC. This chain connects TRBV20-1 to TRBJ2-1, with D possibly TRBD2 on 5 matching bases. This CDR3 comprises 11 residues. V was clipped by 2 bases and J by 10 bases, with 9 bases between them. The germline V gene encodes CDR1 DFQATT and CDR2 SNEGSKA (reference sequence).

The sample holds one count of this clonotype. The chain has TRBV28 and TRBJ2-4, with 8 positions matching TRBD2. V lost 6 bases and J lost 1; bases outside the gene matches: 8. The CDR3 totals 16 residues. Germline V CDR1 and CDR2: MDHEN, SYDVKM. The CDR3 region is CASSQGEREAKNIQYF. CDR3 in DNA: TGTGCCAGCAGCCAAGGGGAGCGGGAGGCCAAAAACATTCAGTACTTC.

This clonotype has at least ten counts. CDR3 residues: CAWSALYGYTF. The CDR3 nucleotides read TGTGCCTGGAGTGCTCTTTATGGCTACACCTTC. The rearrangement joins TRBV30 to TRBJ1-2; D is ambiguous. The germline V gene has CDR1 GTSNPN and CDR2 SVGIG (reference sequence). V dropped 1 base and J dropped 5 bases, with 5 bases sitting between them. There are 11 residues in the CDR3.